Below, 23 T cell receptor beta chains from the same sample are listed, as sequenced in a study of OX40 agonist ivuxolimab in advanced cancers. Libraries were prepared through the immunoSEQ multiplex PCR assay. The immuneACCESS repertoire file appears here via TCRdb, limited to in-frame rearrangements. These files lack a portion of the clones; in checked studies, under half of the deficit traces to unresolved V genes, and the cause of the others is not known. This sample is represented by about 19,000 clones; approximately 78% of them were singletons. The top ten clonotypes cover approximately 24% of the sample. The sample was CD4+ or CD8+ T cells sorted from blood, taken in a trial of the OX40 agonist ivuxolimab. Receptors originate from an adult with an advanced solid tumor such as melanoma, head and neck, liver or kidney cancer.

CDR3 loop: CASSEGYGGPTDTQYF. As DNA, the CDR3 is TGTGCCAGCAGTGAAGGTTATGGCGGGCCCACAGATACGCAGTATTTT. The chain uses TRBV6-1 and TRBJ2-3; D possibly corresponds to TRBD2 (5 bases). V was trimmed by 1 base and J by 2 bases, leaving 13 bases between them. Germline-derived CDR1 and CDR2 are MNHNS and SASEGT. The CDR3 runs to 16 residues.

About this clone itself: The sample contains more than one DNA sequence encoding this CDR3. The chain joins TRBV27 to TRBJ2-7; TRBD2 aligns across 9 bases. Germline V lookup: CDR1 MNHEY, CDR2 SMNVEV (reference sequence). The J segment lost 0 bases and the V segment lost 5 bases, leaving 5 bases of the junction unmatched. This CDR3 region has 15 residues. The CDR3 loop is CASSILAGSSYEQYF. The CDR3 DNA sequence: TGTGCCAGCAGTATCCTAGCGGGGAGCTCCTACGAGCAGTACTTC.

Here the CDR3 reads CASSQDRRFQYF. The DNA for the CDR3 is TGCGCCAGCAGCCAAGACCGACGGTTCCAGTACTTC. V gene TRBV4-1 combines with J gene TRBJ2-4, with D unclear. Germline-derived CDR1 and CDR2 are MGHRA and YSYEKL. V was clipped by 0 bases and J by 13 bases, with 10 bases between them. The CDR3 is made up of 12 amino acids.

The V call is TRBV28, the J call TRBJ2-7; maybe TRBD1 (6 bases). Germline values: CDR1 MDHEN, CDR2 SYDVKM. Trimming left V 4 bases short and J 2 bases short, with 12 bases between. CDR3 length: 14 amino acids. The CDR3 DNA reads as TGTGCCAGCAGTTCGGTGACAGGCACCTACGAGCAGTACTTC. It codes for CASSSVTGTYEQYF.

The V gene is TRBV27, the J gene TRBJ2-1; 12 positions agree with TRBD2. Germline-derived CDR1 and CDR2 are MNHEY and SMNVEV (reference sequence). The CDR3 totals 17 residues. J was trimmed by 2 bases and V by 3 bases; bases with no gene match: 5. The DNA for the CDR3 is TGTGCCAGCAGTTTTCAAGGACTAGCGGGACCCTACAATGAGCAGTTCTTC. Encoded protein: CASSFQGLAGPYNEQFF.

The CDR3 nucleotides read TGTGCCAGCAGGGGAGCAGGGATCTATGGCTACACCTTC. This gives the protein CASRGAGIYGYTF. The chain recombines TRBV25-1 with TRBJ1-2, with a weak D call TRBD1 (5 bases). V lost 6 bases, J lost 4 bases, and 12 bases lay in between. The CDR3 contains 13 residues. Germline lookup yields CDR1 MGHDK and CDR2 SYGVNS.

CDR3 in DNA: TGTGCCAGCAGCAACGGGGGCACTGAAGCTTTCTTT. Its translation is CASSNGGTEAFF. The rearrangement joins TRBV7-3 to TRBJ1-1; the D gene is possibly TRBD1 (5 bases). Trimming took 5 bases from V and 4 from J, leaving 8 bases between them. CDR1 is SGHTA and CDR2 is FQGTGA in the germline V gene. This CDR3 has 12 amino acids.

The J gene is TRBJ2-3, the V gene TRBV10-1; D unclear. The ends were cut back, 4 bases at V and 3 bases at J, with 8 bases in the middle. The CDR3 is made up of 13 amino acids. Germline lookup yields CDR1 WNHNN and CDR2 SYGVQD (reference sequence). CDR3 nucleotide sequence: TGCGCCAGCAGTGTTGTGGGAACAGATACGCAGTATTTT. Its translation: CASSVVGTDTQYF.

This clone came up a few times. This chain's CDR3 is CSAPGRPQHF. CDR3 nucleotides: TGCAGTGCTCCCGGGAGGCCCCAGCATTTT. This chain connects TRBV20-1 to TRBJ1-5; no firm D call. The CDR3 has 10 residues. Between the trimmed V and J ends, which lost 5 bases and 9 bases, there was a span of 8 bases. In germline, CDR1 is DFQATT, CDR2 SNEGSKA (reference sequence).

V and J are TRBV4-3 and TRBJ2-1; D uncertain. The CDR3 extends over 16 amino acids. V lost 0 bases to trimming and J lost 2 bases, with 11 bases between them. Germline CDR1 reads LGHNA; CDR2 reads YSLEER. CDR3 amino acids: CASSQDPRSPYNEQFF. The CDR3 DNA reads TGCGCCAGCAGCCAAGATCCTCGGTCCCCCTACAATGAGCAGTTCTTC.

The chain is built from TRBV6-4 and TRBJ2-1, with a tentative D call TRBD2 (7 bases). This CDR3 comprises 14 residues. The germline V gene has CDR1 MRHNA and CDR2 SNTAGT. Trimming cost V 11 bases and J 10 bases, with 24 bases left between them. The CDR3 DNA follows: TGTGCCGATGGGGGGGCCAGGAAAAAGATCGAGCAGTTCTTC. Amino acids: CADGGARKKIEQFF.

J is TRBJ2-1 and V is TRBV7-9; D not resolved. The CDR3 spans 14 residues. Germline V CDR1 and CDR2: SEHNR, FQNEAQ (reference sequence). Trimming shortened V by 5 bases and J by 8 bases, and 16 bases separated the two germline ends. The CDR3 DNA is TGTGCCAGCAGCCGGAACGGCGTTAAGGATGAGCAGTTCTTC. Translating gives CASSRNGVKDEQFF.

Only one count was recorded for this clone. The CDR3 loop reads CASSFPGQEHF. CDR3 DNA: TGTGCCAGCAGTTTCCCAGGACAGGAACATTTT. The J gene is TRBJ1-5, the V gene TRBV28, with 7 bases matching TRBD1. This CDR3 region has 11 residues. Germline trimming cut 3 bases from V and 16 bases from J; bases unmatched to any gene: 6. Per the germline V gene, CDR1 is MDHEN and CDR2 is SYDVKM.

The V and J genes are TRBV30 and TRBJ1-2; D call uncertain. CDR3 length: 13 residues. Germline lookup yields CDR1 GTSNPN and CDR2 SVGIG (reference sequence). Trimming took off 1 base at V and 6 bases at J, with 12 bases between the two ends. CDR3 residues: CAWSEGAWNGYTF. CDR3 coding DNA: TGTGCCTGGAGTGAGGGCGCCTGGAATGGCTACACCTTC.

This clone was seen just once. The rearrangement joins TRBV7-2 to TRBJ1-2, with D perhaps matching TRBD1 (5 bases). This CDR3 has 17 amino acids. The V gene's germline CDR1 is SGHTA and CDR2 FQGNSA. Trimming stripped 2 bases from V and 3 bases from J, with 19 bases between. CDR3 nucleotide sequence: TGTGCCAGCAGCTTAATCACTAGGGGCAGAGCTTACTATGGCTACACCTTC. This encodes CASSLITRGRAYYGYTF.

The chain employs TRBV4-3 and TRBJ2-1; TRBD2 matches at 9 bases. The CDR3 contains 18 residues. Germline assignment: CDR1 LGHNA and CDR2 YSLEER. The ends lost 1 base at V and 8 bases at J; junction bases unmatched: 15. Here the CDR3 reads CASSQGPAGGQSWDEQFF. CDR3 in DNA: TGCGCCAGCAGCCAAGGTCCGGCGGGGGGGCAATCGTGGGATGAGCAGTTCTTC.

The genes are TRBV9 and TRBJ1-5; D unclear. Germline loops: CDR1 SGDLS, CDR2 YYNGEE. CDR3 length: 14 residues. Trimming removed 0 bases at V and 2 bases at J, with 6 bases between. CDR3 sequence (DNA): TGTGCCAGCAGCGTAGCTTCGGGCAATCAGCCCCAGCATTTT. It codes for CASSVASGNQPQHF. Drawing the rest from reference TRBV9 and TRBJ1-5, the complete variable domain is DSGVTQTPKHLITATGQRVTLRCSPRSGDLSVYWYQQSLDQGLQFLIQYYNGEERAKGNILERFSAQQFPDLHSELNLSSLELGDSALYFCASSVASGNQPQHFGDGTRLSIL.

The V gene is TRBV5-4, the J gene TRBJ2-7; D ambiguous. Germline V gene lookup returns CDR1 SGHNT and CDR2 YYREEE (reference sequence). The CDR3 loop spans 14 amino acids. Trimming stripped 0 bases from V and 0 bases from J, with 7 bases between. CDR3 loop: CASSLADSSYEQYF. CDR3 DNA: TGTGCCAGCAGCTTGGCGGATAGCTCCTACGAGCAGTACTTC.

The CDR3 nucleotides read TGTGCCAGCAGCTTAGACTCCGACAGGGACTATGGCTACACCTTC. Translated: CASSLDSDRDYGYTF. V is TRBV7-2 and J is TRBJ1-2; 7 nucleotides match TRBD1. V shed 1 base, J shed 3 bases, and the junction held 5 bases outside the gene matches. The CDR3 sequence is 15 residues long. Germline V CDR1 and CDR2: SGHTA, FQGNSA.

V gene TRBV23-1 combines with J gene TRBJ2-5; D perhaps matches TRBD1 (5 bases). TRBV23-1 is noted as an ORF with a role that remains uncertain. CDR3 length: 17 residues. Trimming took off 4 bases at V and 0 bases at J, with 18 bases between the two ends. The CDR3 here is CASSLVKRHRYQETQYF. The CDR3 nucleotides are TGCGCCAGCAGTCTAGTTAAGAGACACAGGTACCAAGAGACCCAGTACTTC.

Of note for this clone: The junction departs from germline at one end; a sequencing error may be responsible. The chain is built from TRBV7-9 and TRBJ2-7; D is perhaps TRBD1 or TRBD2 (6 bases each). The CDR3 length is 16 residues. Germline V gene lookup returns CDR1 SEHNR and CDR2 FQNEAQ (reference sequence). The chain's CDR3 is CASTLGEDSHAYEQYF. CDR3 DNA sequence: TGTGCCAGCACCTTAGGGGAGGACAGTCACGCCTACGAGCAGTACTTC.

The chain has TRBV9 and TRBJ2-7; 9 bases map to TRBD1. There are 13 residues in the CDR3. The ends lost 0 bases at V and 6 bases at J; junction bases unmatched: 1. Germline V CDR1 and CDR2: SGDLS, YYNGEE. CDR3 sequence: CASSVGTGVEQYF. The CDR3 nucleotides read TGTGCCAGCAGCGTAGGGACAGGGGTCGAGCAGTACTTC.

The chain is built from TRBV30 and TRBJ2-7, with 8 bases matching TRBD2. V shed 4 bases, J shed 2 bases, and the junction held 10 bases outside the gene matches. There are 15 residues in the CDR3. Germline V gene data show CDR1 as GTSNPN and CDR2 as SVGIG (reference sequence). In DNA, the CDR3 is TGTGCCTGGACCCATGGGGGGACTAGTCCCTACGAGCAGTACTTC. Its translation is CAWTHGGTSPYEQYF.